This is a list of T cell receptor beta chains from one sample in a study of blood T cell repertoires in COVID-19. Clones were read by immunoSEQ multiplex PCR, and TCRdb kept only the in-frame ones, dropping some. The sample carries some 170,000 clones, about 78% recorded once. The sequencing sample was made of peripheral blood. The receptor set was obtained from a woman in her forties or fifties with active or convalescent COVID-19. Both conserved end residues are part of each CDR3. A D gene is named only where the DNA matches it firmly. Part of the rows lack a size; the others show once, few, many or a class for expanded clones.

>TRBD1|TRBV7-9|.|TRBJ2-7
CASSSPGQGTEQYF
TGTGCCAGCAGCTCCCCGGGACAGGGAACCGAGCAGTACTTC
>TRBD1|TRBV2|.|TRBJ1-3
CASSENRGSRNTIYF
TGTGCCAGCAGTGAGAACAGGGGTTCGAGAAACACCATATATTTT
>.|TRBV7-6|.|TRBJ1-3
CASSVTSSGNTIYF
TGTGCCAGCAGCGTTACGAGCTCTGGAAACACCATATATTTT
>.|TRBV14|.|TRBJ1-1
CASSQDLEASEAFF
TGTGCCAGCAGCCAAGATCTAGAGGCCTCTGAAGCTTTCTTT
>.|TRBV5-1|.|TRBJ2-7
CASTLGQGYEQYF
TGCGCCAGCACCTTGGGGCAGGGGTACGAGCAGTACTTC
>TRBD1|TRBV6-4|once|TRBJ2-5
CASSDQDRVSQETQYF
TGTGCCAGCAGTGACCAGGACAGGGTCTCCCAAGAGACCCAGTACTTC
>TRBD2|TRBV19|.|TRBJ2-1
CASDEREGSEQFF
TGTGCCAGTGACGAGCGGGAGGGCTCTGAGCAGTTCTTC
>.|TRBV19|many|TRBJ1-5
CASSLSILGGNQPQHF
TGTGCCAGTAGTCTATCCATCCTCGGGGGCAATCAGCCCCAGCATTTT
>.|TRBV19|once|TRBJ1-2
CASLRKGDGYTF
TGTGCCAGCCTTCGGAAGGGGGACGGCTACACCTTC
>.|TRBV7-6|.|TRBJ1-6
CASSVTLGSPLHF
TGTGCCAGCAGCGTGACCCTCGGGTCACCCCTCCACTTT
>TRBD2|TRBV6-2/TRBV6-3|.|TRBJ2-1
CASSSLAGGLTNEQFF
TGTGCCAGCAGCTCCCTAGCGGGGGGTCTAACAAATGAGCAGTTCTTC
>.|TRBV7-2|.|TRBJ1-2
CASSPRAGRASNYGYTF
TGTGCCAGCAGCCCTCGGGCAGGGAGGGCCTCTAACTATGGCTACACCTTC
>.|TRBV5-1|.|TRBJ2-1
CASRSQGSFGNEQFF
TGCGCCAGCAGATCTCAGGGGTCGTTCGGCAATGAGCAGTTCTTC
>.|TRBV3-1/TRBV3-2|.|TRBJ2-2
CASSQELRTGELFF
TGTGCCAGCAGCCAAGAACTGAGGACCGGGGAGCTGTTTTTT
>TRBD1|TRBV28|.|TRBJ1-2
CASKPGQGAGYTF
TGTGCCAGCAAGCCGGGACAGGGAGCAGGCTACACCTTC
>.|TRBV6-5|.|TRBJ2-1
CASSPRPYNEQFF
TGTGCCAGCAGTCCCCGTCCCTACAATGAGCAGTTCTTC
>.|TRBV11-2|once|TRBJ2-2
CASSQETGELFF
TGTGCCAGCAGCCAGGAAACCGGGGAGCTGTTTTTT
>TRBD1|TRBV19|.|TRBJ2-1
CASRPPGQGPGGQFF
TGTGCCAGTAGACCGCCGGGACAGGGCCCTGGGGGGCAGTTCTTC
>.|TRBV30|.|TRBJ1-1
CAWIYGNTEAFF
TGTGCCTGGATTTACGGGAACACTGAAGCTTTCTTT
>TRBD2|TRBV7-2|.|TRBJ2-7
CASSLEKWLAGSEQYF
TGTGCCAGCAGCTTAGAAAAGTGGCTAGCGGGAAGCGAGCAGTACTTC
>.|TRBV19|once|TRBJ2-7
CASSITGESSYEQYF
TGTGCCAGTAGTATCACTGGGGAGAGCTCCTACGAGCAGTACTTC
>TRBD1|TRBV2|.|TRBJ2-7
CASKGQGTASYEQYF
TGTGCCAGCAAGGGACAGGGGACTGCATCCTACGAGCAGTACTTC